The sequence of this TCR beta chain was determined in a study of blood T cell repertoires in COVID-19. Per the original methods: Amplification from reference gene primers served as the basis for estimated nucleated cell counts. This table comes from immunoSEQ multiplex PCR, and its TCRdb copy is limited to in-frame clones, with some not included. V, J and clone size are those of that table, while D and trimming were read from the DNA. Of roughly 380,000 clones in the sample, about 92% were seen once. Germline V gene data show CDR1 as SGHRS and CDR2 as YFSETQ. Trimming took 1 base from V and 3 from J; bases not matched to a gene: 7. The CDR3 spans 15 residues.

The sequence derives from a woman in her sixties with COVID-19, enrolled during active disease. The chain joins TRBV5-1 to TRBJ2-7; TRBD2 aligns across 7 bases. Sequencing used peripheral blood. The CDR3, as DNA: TGCGCCAGCAGCTTGCGTCCCCGGGGGGACTACGAGCAGTACTTC. Translated, it gives CASSLRPRGDYEQYF.